This TCR beta chain was found in a study of OX40 agonist ivuxolimab in advanced cancers. Study details: Patients were given ivuxolimab, an antibody that agonizes OX40 (CD134). Study-wide points: Averaging showed that CD8+ T cells had more expanded clones than CD4+ did. Among the least clonally expanded were partial responders at 0.1-3.0 mg/kg.

Baseline, cycle 4 day 1, and cycle 7 day 1 were the blood sampling points. Turning to this clone: Its antigen is as yet unknown.

The CDR3 totals 17 residues. Germline loops: CDR1 SGHRS, CDR2 YFSETQ. The V segment lost 3 bases and the J segment 7 bases; nucleotides outside the gene matches: 12. Method: immunoSEQ multiplex PCR; TCRdb's copy keeps in-frame clones and lacks some. In the table there are around 90,000 clones, approximately 90% of which are singletons. The receptor was isolated from an adult with an advanced solid tumor such as melanoma, head and neck, liver or kidney cancer. This chain links TRBV5-1 with TRBJ2-1; 11 nucleotides match TRBD2. The input for sequencing was CD4+ or CD8+ T cells sorted from blood, taken in a trial of the OX40 agonist ivuxolimab. The CDR3: CASSSKGLAEAPNEQFF. CDR3 bases: TGCGCCAGCAGCTCCAAGGGACTAGCGGAAGCCCCAAATGAGCAGTTCTTC.